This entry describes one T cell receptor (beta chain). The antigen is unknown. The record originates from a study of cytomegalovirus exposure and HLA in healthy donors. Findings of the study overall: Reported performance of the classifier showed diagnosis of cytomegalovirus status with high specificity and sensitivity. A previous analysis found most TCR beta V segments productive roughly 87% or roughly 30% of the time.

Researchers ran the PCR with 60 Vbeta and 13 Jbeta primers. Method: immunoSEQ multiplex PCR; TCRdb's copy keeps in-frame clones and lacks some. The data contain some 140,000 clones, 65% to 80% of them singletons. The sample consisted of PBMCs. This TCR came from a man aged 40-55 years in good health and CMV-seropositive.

The CDR3 coding sequence is TGTGCCAGCAGCACGACTAGCGGGATCACAGATACGCAGTATTTT. Protein: CASSTTSGITDTQYF. The chain combines TRBV6-5 with TRBJ2-3; 11 bases are a match to TRBD2. The length of the CDR3 is 15 residues. V shed 6 bases, J shed 2 bases, and the junction held 4 bases outside the gene matches. Germline values: CDR1 MNHEY, CDR2 SVGAGI.